This record covers a single T cell receptor (beta chain). As yet, its antigen is unknown. This entry is derived from a study of cytomegalovirus exposure and HLA in healthy donors. Study context: An analysis done earlier identified 120 million or so unique TCR beta sequences from roughly 190 million T cells. General observations from the study: In an earlier analysis, most TCR beta V segments were productive about 87% or about 30% of the time. On later analysis, the bulk of CMV-associated TCR beta chains appeared to be HLA-restricted.

The PCR contained 60 Vbeta and 13 Jbeta primers. Assay used: immunoSEQ multiplex PCR; TCRdb lists only in-frame clones, some missing. The repertoire holds roughly 170,000 clones, with 75% to 85% as singletons. The germline V gene has CDR1 MNHNY and CDR2 SVGAGI (reference sequence). The length of the CDR3 is 13 residues. V lost 2 bases and J 7 bases, leaving 12 bases between the germline ends. The clonotype comes from a woman between 45 and 65 years old in good health and CMV-seropositive. The source material was PBMCs. The chain combines TRBV6-6 with TRBJ2-7, with D maybe TRBD2 (5 bases). This chain's CDR3 is CASSYMGEREQYF. CDR3 bases: TGTGCCAGCAGTTACATGGGAGAAAGGGAGCAGTACTTC.